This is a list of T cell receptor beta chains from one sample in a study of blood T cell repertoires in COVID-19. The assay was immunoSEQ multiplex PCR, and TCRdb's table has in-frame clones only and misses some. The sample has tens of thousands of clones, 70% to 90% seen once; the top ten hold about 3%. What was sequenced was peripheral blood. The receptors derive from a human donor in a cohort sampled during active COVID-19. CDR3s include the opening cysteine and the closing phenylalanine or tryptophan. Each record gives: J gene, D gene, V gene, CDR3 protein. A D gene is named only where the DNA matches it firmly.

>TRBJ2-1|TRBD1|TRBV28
CASSQGQGVNEQFF
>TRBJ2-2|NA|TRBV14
CASSQERGLTGELFF
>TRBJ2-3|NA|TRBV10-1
CASSEPGRADTQYF
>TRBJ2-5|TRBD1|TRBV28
CASRKTGGEETQYF
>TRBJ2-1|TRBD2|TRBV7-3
CASSFGGGAPNEQFF
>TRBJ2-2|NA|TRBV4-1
CASSHGGLNTGELFF
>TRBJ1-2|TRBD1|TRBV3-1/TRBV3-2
CASSYGTGGAGYGYTF
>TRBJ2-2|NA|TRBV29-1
CSAWLYGGTGELFF
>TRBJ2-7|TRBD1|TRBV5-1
CASSFSSRDRAAYEQYF
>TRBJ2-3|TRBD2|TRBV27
CASSLIQAGGTDTQYF
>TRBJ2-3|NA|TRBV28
CASSPTVFLYSTDTQYF
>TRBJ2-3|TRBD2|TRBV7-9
CASSLGLAESTDTQYF
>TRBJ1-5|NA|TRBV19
CASSMRGSVNQPQHF
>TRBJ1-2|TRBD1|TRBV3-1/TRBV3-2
CASSQGDRGGYTF
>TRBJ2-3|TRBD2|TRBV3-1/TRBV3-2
CASSQGPSGGASDTQYF
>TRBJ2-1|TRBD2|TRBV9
CASSIRLADPNEQFF
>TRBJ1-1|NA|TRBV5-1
CASSFDRTLNTEAFF
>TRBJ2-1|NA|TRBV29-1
CSTAWRGPPENEQFF
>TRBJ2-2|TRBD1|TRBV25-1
CASNRQGATGELFF
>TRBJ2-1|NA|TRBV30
CASKLGSSYNEQFF
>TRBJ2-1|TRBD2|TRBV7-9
CASTPLGGRGYNEQFF
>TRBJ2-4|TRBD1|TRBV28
CASSYSGTGAGKNIQYF
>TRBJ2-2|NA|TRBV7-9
CASSSLIQGTGELFF
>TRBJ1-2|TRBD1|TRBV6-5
CASSYRAGGYYGYTF
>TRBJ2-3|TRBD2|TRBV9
CASSFLAGGLTDTQYF
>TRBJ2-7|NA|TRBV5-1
CASSGGAGYEQYF
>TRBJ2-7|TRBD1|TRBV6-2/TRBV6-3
CASSATGGNSYEQYF
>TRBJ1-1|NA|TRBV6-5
CASSYSGGLNTEAFF
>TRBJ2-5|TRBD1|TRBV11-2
CASRLPGTGLETQYF
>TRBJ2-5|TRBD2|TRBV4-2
CASSQEMASGRKETQYF
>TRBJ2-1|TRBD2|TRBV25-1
CASSESGLANNEQFF
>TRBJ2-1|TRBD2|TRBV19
CASSIDPAGGGEQFF
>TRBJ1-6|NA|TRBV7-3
CASSPTGASSSPLHF
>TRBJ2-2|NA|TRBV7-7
CASSLRAGSGELFF
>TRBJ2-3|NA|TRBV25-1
CASSEAGGPGPQYF
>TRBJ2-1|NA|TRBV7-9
CASCSGTGVHNEQFF
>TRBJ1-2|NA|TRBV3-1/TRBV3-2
CASSQVQGGLGYTF
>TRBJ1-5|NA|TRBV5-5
CASSLGETGQPQHF
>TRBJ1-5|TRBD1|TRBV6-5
CASKWTGIDNQPQHF
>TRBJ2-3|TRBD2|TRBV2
CASQRGRTDTQYF
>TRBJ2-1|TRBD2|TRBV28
CASSSFSGRYYIEQFF
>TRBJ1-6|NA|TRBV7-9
CASSLASGGAGNSPLHF
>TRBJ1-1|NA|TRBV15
CATRQGTEAFF
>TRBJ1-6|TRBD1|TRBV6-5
CASSPTGGYNSPLHF
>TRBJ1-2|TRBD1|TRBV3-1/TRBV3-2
CASSQADRGPNGYTF
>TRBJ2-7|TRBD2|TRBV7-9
CASSPTGGRYEQYF
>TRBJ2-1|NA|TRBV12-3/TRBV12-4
CASRYSGVDEQFF
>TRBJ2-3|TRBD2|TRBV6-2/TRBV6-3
CASSPGTAGGDTQYF
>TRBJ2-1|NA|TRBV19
CASSRSGPYNEQFF
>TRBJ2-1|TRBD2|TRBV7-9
CASSVLAGVYNEQFF
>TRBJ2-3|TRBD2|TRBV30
CAWRGLAGTDTQYF
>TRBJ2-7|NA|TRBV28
CASSPGGMGEQYF
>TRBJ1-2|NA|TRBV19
CASSILPGGDYGYTF
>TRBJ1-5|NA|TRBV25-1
CASSEYRSNQPQHF
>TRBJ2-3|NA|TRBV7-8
CASSRGDSWITDTQYF
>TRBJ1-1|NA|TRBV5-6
CASSLSGINTEAFF
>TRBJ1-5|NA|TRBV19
CASSMGQAPNQPQHF